Listed below are T cell receptor beta chains from one sample, sequenced in a study of T-cell memory formation after mild COVID-19. Using its own MiXCR run on the 5' RACE reads, TCRdb lists one record per CDR3 protein. The table lists 150,000 to 200,000 distinct CDR3 sequences, 16% of them singletons. Sequencing was performed on PBMCs or a T cell subset sorted from them (not recorded which). Receptors were obtained from an adult woman who had mild COVID-19 (a few samples of this study predate the infection). Cell type and time point are not known. Each CDR3 is given with its conserved first and last residue. A D gene is named only where the DNA matches it firmly. Clone size, where shown, is once, few, many, or a class for clones that have expanded.

D gene	V gene	J gene	CDR3 length	clone size	CDR3 protein
-	TRBV5-1	TRBJ2-3	15	-	CASIYKPGAEDTQYF
-	TRBV6-1	TRBJ2-1	16	once	CASSTQASVSYNEQFF
-	TRBV25-1	TRBJ1-6	14	-	CASSVRGGNSPLHF
-	TRBV5-1	TRBJ2-7	14	few	CASSLGDTSYEQYF
TRBD1	TRBV18	TRBJ1-4	14	-	CASSPQGAEEKLFF
-	TRBV4-3	TRBJ2-1	15	few	CASSAEGRAYNEQFF
-	TRBV14	TRBJ2-2	16	-	CASSQDYPRVTGELFF
-	TRBV29-1	TRBJ1-5	13	many	CSARGSGNQPQHF
-	TRBV29-1	TRBJ2-5	12	many	CSASRGKETQYF
TRBD1	TRBV20-1	TRBJ2-5	21	-	CSARIRQGAAHNVPIGETQYF
TRBD2	TRBV4-2	TRBJ2-7	15	-	CASARLSGSSYEQYF
-	TRBV11-2	TRBJ2-3	16	few	CASSSLSRASTDTQYF
TRBD2	TRBV5-1	TRBJ2-1	18	-	CASSLAPSGGAYYNEQFF
TRBD1	TRBV5-1	TRBJ2-5	16	few	CASSLGGTGGEETQYF
-	TRBV27	TRBJ2-7	14	few	CASSPTGVSYEQYF
-	TRBV30	TRBJ2-3	13	-	CALARGFTDTQYF